The present T cell receptor (beta chain) was sequenced within a study of cytomegalovirus exposure and HLA in healthy donors. About the study: Ancestry clustering placed about four fifths of several hundred genotyped donors in the Caucasian-associated cluster.

The PCR had 60 Vbeta and 13 Jbeta primers. The repertoire was sequenced with immunoSEQ multiplex PCR; TCRdb's copy has only in-frame clones and lacks some. The sample contains fewer than 300,000 clones, 75% to 90% of which appear only once. Nominal health characterized the donors when sampled, though unrecorded immune exposures were likely. The sequencing input was PBMCs. This TCR derives from a man aged 35-49 years in good health and CMV-seropositive.

This CDR3 is CASSPGGAGGSYEQYF. Written as DNA, the CDR3 is TGTGCCAGCAGCCCGGGAGGGGCAGGGGGATCCTACGAGCAGTACTTC. J is TRBJ2-7 and V is TRBV9; TRBD2 is a possible D gene (8 bases). Looked up from germline, CDR1 is SGDLS and CDR2 is YYNGEE. The CDR3 sequence is 16 residues long. The V end lost 4 bases, the J end lost 1 base, and 18 bases lay between the germline ends.